This paragraph covers one TCR beta chain sequence. Its specificity is unknown. Peripheral blood from each donor was collected in a volume of approximately 9.2 milliliters. The length of the CDR3 is 14 residues. CDR1 LGHDT and CDR2 YNNKEL come from the germline V gene (reference sequence). V lost 7 bases and J lost 1; bases outside the gene matches: 6. The data stem from a study of blood T cells in healthy people across ages. The study, taken as a whole, reports: Donor CMV status, an unknown factor, possibly confounded changes in expanded clonotypes. A roughly linear age-dependent decrease characterized TCR beta diversity per million T cells.

Alongside a J-beta primer mix, a sample-barcoded 5' primer served in a second PCR lasting about 6 to 11 cycles. Every molecule of cDNA carried a tag from a template-switch adaptor with 12 random nucleotides. From the 5' RACE reads, TCRdb called clonotypes with MiXCR, one entry per CDR3 protein. The sample includes some 1.4 million distinct CDR3 sequences, 35% to 45% of them seen just once. This chain uses TRBV3-1 with TRBJ1-1; 7 bases are shared with TRBD1. This TCR was sampled from a woman aged 18 to 35 in good health. The specimen was blood. The DNA for the CDR3 is TGTGCCAGCACCCGGACAGGCGCGAACACTGAAGCTTTCTTT. Its protein is CASTRTGANTEAFF.